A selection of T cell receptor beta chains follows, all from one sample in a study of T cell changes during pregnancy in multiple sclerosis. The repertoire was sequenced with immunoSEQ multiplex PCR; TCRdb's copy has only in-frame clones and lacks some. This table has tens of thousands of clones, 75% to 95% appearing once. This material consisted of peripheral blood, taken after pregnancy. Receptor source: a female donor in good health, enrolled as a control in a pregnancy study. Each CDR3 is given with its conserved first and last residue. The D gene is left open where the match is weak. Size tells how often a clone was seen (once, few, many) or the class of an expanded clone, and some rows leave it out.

CDR3 DNA: TGTGCCAGCAGTTCCCAGGGGGCGCGTGGCTACACCTTC
CDR3 protein: CASSSQGARGYTF
clone size: once
V gene: TRBV28
D gene: TRBD1
J gene: TRBJ1-2

CDR3 DNA: TGTGCCAGCGGGGGGGACAGGGGGATCGACATTCAGTACTTC
CDR3 protein: CASGGDRGIDIQYF
clone size: .
V gene: TRBV2
D gene: TRBD1
J gene: TRBJ2-4

CDR3 DNA: TGTGCCAGTCTCCTCTCCGGGTATGGCTACACCTTC
CDR3 protein: CASLLSGYGYTF
clone size: .
V gene: TRBV28
D gene: .
J gene: TRBJ1-2

CDR3 DNA: TGTGCCAGCAGTTTACTAAAAAGCGGGGGCCGATCCTACGAGCAGTACTTC
CDR3 protein: CASSLLKSGGRSYEQYF
clone size: .
V gene: TRBV27
D gene: TRBD2
J gene: TRBJ2-7

CDR3 DNA: TGTGCCAGCAGCTTAGCTGGGGGGAGCTCCTACGAGCAGTACTTC
CDR3 protein: CASSLAGGSSYEQYF
clone size: .
V gene: TRBV7-9
D gene: .
J gene: TRBJ2-7

CDR3 DNA: TGTGCCAGCAGCTCACACCGGGTCAACCAGCCCCAGCATTTT
CDR3 protein: CASSSHRVNQPQHF
clone size: .
V gene: TRBV5-5
D gene: .
J gene: TRBJ1-5

CDR3 DNA: TGCGCCAGCAGTCAATGGCCGGGACAGGGGAACTATGGCTACACCTTC
CDR3 protein: CASSQWPGQGNYGYTF
clone size: .
V gene: TRBV23-1
D gene: TRBD1
J gene: TRBJ1-2

CDR3 DNA: TGTGCCAGCAGCCCAGAGGCAAGGGGAGGGTATGGCTACACCTTC
CDR3 protein: CASSPEARGGYGYTF
clone size: .
V gene: TRBV5-6
D gene: .
J gene: TRBJ1-2

CDR3 DNA: TGTGCCAGCAGCCCTTCGGGAAGTAGCAATCAGCCCCAGCATTTT
CDR3 protein: CASSPSGSSNQPQHF
clone size: .
V gene: TRBV7-9
D gene: .
J gene: TRBJ1-5

CDR3 DNA: TGTGCCAGCAGACGACCGGGACAGCCCTACGAGCAGTACTTC
CDR3 protein: CASRRPGQPYEQYF
clone size: once
V gene: TRBV6-5
D gene: TRBD1
J gene: TRBJ2-7

CDR3 DNA: TGTGCCAGCAGTTCCCTTAGCGGGATCACGCACAATGAGCAGTTCTTC
CDR3 protein: CASSSLSGITHNEQFF
clone size: .
V gene: TRBV6-5
D gene: TRBD2
J gene: TRBJ2-1

CDR3 DNA: TGTGCCAGCAGTGAAATGGGCAGCCGCTACGAGCAGTACTTC
CDR3 protein: CASSEMGSRYEQYF
clone size: .
V gene: TRBV6-1
D gene: .
J gene: TRBJ2-7

CDR3 DNA: TGTGCCAGCAGCTTGAACAGGGGCTCCTACAATGAGCAGTTCTTC
CDR3 protein: CASSLNRGSYNEQFF
clone size: .
V gene: TRBV11-1
D gene: TRBD1
J gene: TRBJ2-1

CDR3 DNA: TGTGCTAGTGGTCCCCGAGGGGACAGGGTAATAAATGAGCAGTTCTTC
CDR3 protein: CASGPRGDRVINEQFF
clone size: .
V gene: TRBV12-5
D gene: TRBD1
J gene: TRBJ2-1

CDR3 DNA: TGCGCCAGCAGCCAAGATCCCGATAGCCAGGGTCCTAAGTTCTTC
CDR3 protein: CASSQDPDSQGPKFF
clone size: .
V gene: TRBV4-3
D gene: .
J gene: TRBJ2-1

CDR3 DNA: TGTGCCAGCAGCCTCGACAGGAACACTGAAGCTTTCTTT
CDR3 protein: CASSLDRNTEAFF
clone size: .
V gene: TRBV27
D gene: .
J gene: TRBJ1-1

CDR3 DNA: TGTGCCAGCAGGGGAGTTGCGGCCAAAAACATTCAGTACTTC
CDR3 protein: CASRGVAAKNIQYF
clone size: once
V gene: TRBV28
D gene: .
J gene: TRBJ2-4

CDR3 DNA: TGTGCCTGGAGTGTCCTCCCAGACGGGGAGCTGTTTTTT
CDR3 protein: CAWSVLPDGELFF
clone size: .
V gene: TRBV30
D gene: .
J gene: TRBJ2-2

CDR3 DNA: TGTGCCAGTTCCCTCGTCACAGATACGCAGTATTTT
CDR3 protein: CASSLVTDTQYF
clone size: .
V gene: TRBV2
D gene: .
J gene: TRBJ2-3

CDR3 DNA: TGTGCCAGCAGCTTTGTCGGACTAGGCAGACAGACCCAGTACTTC
CDR3 protein: CASSFVGLGRQTQYF
clone size: .
V gene: TRBV7-9
D gene: TRBD2
J gene: TRBJ2-5

CDR3 DNA: TGTGCCAGCAGCCACGCTGTGGGACAGGGCGTCTGGACCCAGTACTTC
CDR3 protein: CASSHAVGQGVWTQYF
clone size: .
V gene: TRBV14
D gene: TRBD1
J gene: TRBJ2-5

CDR3 DNA: TGTGCCAGCAGCTTAGCGTATGATACGAGTGAAGCTTTCTTT
CDR3 protein: CASSLAYDTSEAFF
clone size: once
V gene: TRBV7-6
D gene: .
J gene: TRBJ1-1

CDR3 DNA: TGCGCCAGCTCGCAGAAGACAGGGATGAACACTGAAGCTTTCTTT
CDR3 protein: CASSQKTGMNTEAFF
clone size: .
V gene: TRBV5-1
D gene: TRBD1
J gene: TRBJ1-1

CDR3 DNA: TGTGCCAGCAGCCCTGGTCGGGATACGCAGTATTTT
CDR3 protein: CASSPGRDTQYF
clone size: .
V gene: TRBV7-2
D gene: .
J gene: TRBJ2-3